This T cell receptor (beta chain) was captured by sequencing in a study of T cell responses to AZD1222 COVID-19 vaccine. The CDR3 contains 14 residues. The ends were cut back, 3 bases at V and 3 bases at J, with 9 bases in the middle. CDR1 is MNHNS, CDR2 SASEGT, per germline. TCRdb keeps only in-frame clones here, not all; method: immunoSEQ multiplex PCR. This table has 95,000 to 150,000 clones, roughly 85% appearing once. The study's findings and limits: Close to half of spike-specific TCRs reportedly recognize unmutated variant regions.

This clone was seen a single time. The antigen is not known. Sample: peripheral blood, taken 28 days after the second AZD1222 dose. The chain links TRBV6-1 to TRBJ1-5; weak D call: TRBD1 (5 bases). The clonotype was recovered from an adult who received the AZD1222 COVID-19 vaccine. The CDR3: CASSEGQLNQPQHF. CDR3 DNA: TGTGCCAGCAGTGAGGGGCAGCTCAATCAGCCCCAGCATTTT.